Detailed here is one TCR beta chain. The data are from a study of blood T cell repertoires in COVID-19. For the study at large: Nucleic acid was either cDNA or gDNA, and it came from T cells, B-cell-depleted T cells, or PBMCs.

Trimming shortened V by 6 bases and J by 4 bases, and 15 bases separated the two germline ends. There are 14 residues in the CDR3. Germline V gene lookup returns CDR1 LNHDA and CDR2 SQIVND (reference sequence). Libraries were prepared by immunoSEQ multiplex PCR; TCRdb keeps only in-frame clonotypes and omits some of them. The sample lists 110,000 to 150,000 clones; more than 60% were seen once. This receptor was taken from a woman in her fifties or sixties with acute or convalescent COVID-19. Source material: peripheral blood. The V call is TRBV19, the J call TRBJ2-5, with D perhaps matching TRBD2 (6 bases). The CDR3 spells CASRGDSMGETQYF. The CDR3 region has the DNA TGTGCCAGTAGAGGGGACTCCATGGGAGAGACCCAGTACTTC.